This is a list of T cell receptor beta chains from one sample in a study of siplizumab effects on memory and regulatory T cells. Method: immunoSEQ multiplex PCR; TCRdb's copy keeps in-frame clones and lacks some. The table lists some 97,000 clones, 94% of them singletons. The material sequenced was non-Treg CD4+ T cells sorted from blood. These receptors all come from a human donor in good health. The conserved cysteine and the conserved F or W are not part of the CDR3 here.

>TRBJ2-5|TRBV7-3
ASSLVAGGQETQY
>TRBJ2-7|TRBV14
ASSHPEQGHEQY
>TRBJ1-2|TRBV19
ASSQGTFSGYT
>TRBJ2-7|TRBV4-1
ASSLELGAYSSSYKQY
>TRBJ2-7|TRBV5-4
ASSLDLARDEQY
>TRBJ2-3|TRBV6-5
ASSYYGQSTDTQY
>TRBJ2-3|TRBV5-1
ASSFSRDRGTDTQY
>TRBJ1-1|TRBV4-2
ASSQEAVRRMNTEAF
>TRBJ2-3|TRBV18
ASSPGLGTDTQY
>TRBJ2-3|TRBV12-5
ASGKPSESTDTQY
>TRBJ2-1|TRBV12-5
ASGLVAGGPLRNEQF
>TRBJ2-7|TRBV11-2
ASSTPGYEQY
>TRBJ2-2|TRBV6-5
ASSSPGQTNTGELF
>TRBJ1-1|TRBV14
ASSPLVQAMNTEAF
>TRBJ1-2|TRBV2
ASKRITAANYGYT
>TRBJ1-5|TRBV28
ASRGGGQGHQPQH
>TRBJ1-4|TRBV5-4
ASSPGEGLRLNEKLF
>TRBJ2-5|TRBV6-5
ASSYSKAGSRETQY
>TRBJ1-4|TRBV18
ASSPATGRDEKLF
>TRBJ2-1|TRBV5-1
ASTPSGGFGEQF
>TRBJ2-5|TRBV19
ASSPPQGRQETQY
>TRBJ2-5|TRBV5-1
ASSLAASGGASETQY
>TRBJ2-1|TRBV6-1
ASSEALQLVYNEQF
>TRBJ2-5|TRBV9
ASSSLAEGETQY
>TRBJ1-4|TRBV19
ASSGWTGGYEKLF
>TRBJ1-2|TRBV7-9
ASSLAGTYGYT